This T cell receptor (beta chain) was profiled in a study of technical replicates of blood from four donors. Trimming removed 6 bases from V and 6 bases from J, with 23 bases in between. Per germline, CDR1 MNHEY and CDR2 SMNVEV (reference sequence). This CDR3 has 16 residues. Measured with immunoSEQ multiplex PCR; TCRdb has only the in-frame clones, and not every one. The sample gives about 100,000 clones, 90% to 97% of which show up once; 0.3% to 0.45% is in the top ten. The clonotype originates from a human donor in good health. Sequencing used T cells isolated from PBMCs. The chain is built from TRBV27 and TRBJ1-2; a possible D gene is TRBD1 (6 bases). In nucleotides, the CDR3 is TGTGCCAGCAGCTTTGCAGGGACACCAACTCGACATGGCTACACCTTC. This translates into CASSFAGTPTRHGYTF.